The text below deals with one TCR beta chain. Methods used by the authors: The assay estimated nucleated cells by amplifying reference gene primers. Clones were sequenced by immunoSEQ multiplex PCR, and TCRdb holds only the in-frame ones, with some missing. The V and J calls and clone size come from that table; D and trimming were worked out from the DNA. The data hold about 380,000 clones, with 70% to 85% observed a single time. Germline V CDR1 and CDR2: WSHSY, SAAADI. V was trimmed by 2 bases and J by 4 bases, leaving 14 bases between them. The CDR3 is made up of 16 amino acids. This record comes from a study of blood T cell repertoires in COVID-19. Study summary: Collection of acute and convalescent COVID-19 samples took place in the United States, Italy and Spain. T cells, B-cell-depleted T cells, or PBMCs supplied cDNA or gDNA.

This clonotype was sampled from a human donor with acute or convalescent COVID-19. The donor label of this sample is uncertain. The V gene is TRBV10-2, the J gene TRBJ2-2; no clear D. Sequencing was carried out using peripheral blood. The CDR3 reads CASSEGDEVGTGELFF. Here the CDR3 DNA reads TGCGCCAGCAGTGAGGGAGATGAGGTGGGCACCGGGGAGCTGTTTTTT.